This entry describes one T cell receptor (beta chain). What it binds is not known. V lost 6 bases to trimming and J lost 7 bases, with 19 bases between them. CDR3 length equals 14 residues. Germline V gene data show CDR1 as MNHEY and CDR2 as SVGAGI. This specimen belongs to a study of cytomegalovirus exposure and HLA in healthy donors. Study outcomes and limitations: The classifier was said to identify cytomegalovirus status with high specificity and sensitivity.

Libraries were prepared by immunoSEQ multiplex PCR; TCRdb keeps only in-frame clonotypes and omits some of them. Among 150,000 to 200,000 clones listed, 70% to 90% were seen once. This TCR came from a woman younger than 45 in good health and CMV-seronegative. V and J are TRBV6-5 and TRBJ2-7; D possibly corresponds to TRBD2 (6 bases). Sequencing input: PBMCs. The DNA of the CDR3 is TGTGCCAGCAGCGAGGCGCTCCGGGCGGGGGAGCAGTACTTC. Amino acids: CASSEALRAGEQYF.